These 20 T cell receptor beta chains originate from one sample sequenced in a study of blood T cells in healthy people across ages. Primed by a sample-barcoded 5' primer and a J-beta primer mix, a second PCR proceeded for 7 to 11 cycles. TCRdb passed the 5' RACE reads through MiXCR, listing each CDR3 protein once. The sample shows around 1,800,000 distinct CDR3 sequences, approximately 39% of them seen only once. Source material: blood. The receptors derive from a human donor in good health.

A note on this clonotype: A junction boundary mismatches the germline segment, possibly from a read error. This sequence joins TRBV6-5 and TRBJ2-1; D not resolved. The CDR3 length is 11 residues. CDR1 is MNHEY, CDR2 SVGAGI, per germline. The chain's CDR3 is CTSSSINEQFF. The CDR3 DNA follows: TGTACCAGCAGTTCCATCAATGAGCAGTTCTTC.

In this sample, this clonotype turned up a few times. V is TRBV6-6 and J is TRBJ1-5; no clear D. This CDR3 comprises 15 residues. V lost 6 bases and J lost 2, with 14 bases in between. Germline CDR1 and CDR2: MNHNY and SVGAGI (reference sequence). The CDR3 DNA sequence: TGTGCCAGCAGAGAAGGTCGGGAAGGCAATCAGCCCCAGCATTTT. Protein sequence: CASREGREGNQPQHF.

This clonotype has more than one count but fewer than ten. The gene calls are TRBV6-2 or TRBV6-3 and TRBJ1-5, with 8 bases lining up with TRBD1. With V trimmed by 6 bases and J by 4 bases, 8 bases remained unmatched. This CDR3 is 15 amino acids long. Germline lookup yields CDR1 MNHEY and CDR2 SVGEGT. CDR3 sequence reads: CASRMDRAPNQPQHF. The CDR3 bases are TGTGCCAGCAGGATGGACAGGGCCCCGAATCAGCCCCAGCATTTT.

This clonotype was seen only once. Here the CDR3 DNA reads TGTGCCAGCAGCACCCCGGGCTTCTATACGCAGTATTTT. This encodes CASSTPGFYTQYF. The V and J genes are TRBV14 and TRBJ2-3, with no clear D. V lost 5 bases and J lost 7, with 13 bases in between. Germline loops: CDR1 SGHDN, CDR2 FVKESK. The CDR3 length is 13 residues.

This clonotype showed up just a few times. The V and J genes are TRBV7-9 and TRBJ2-5, with D possibly matching TRBD2 (6 bases). CDR3 size: 14 residues. Germline V gives CDR1 SEHNR, CDR2 FQNEAQ (reference sequence). With 7 bases removed from V and 5 bases from J, the gap between germline ends came to 17 bases. This CDR3 reads CASTGEVAAETQYF. CDR3 DNA sequence: TGTGCCAGCACCGGGGAGGTAGCGGCGGAGACCCAGTACTTC.

V and J are TRBV7-9 and TRBJ2-7, with unresolved D. The germline V and J ends were trimmed by 5 bases and 2 bases, with 10 bases remaining between them. Germline V gene data show CDR1 as SEHNR and CDR2 as FQNEAQ (reference sequence). The CDR3 has 13 amino acids. CDR3 sequence (DNA): TGTGCCAGCAGCCCGAGATCTACCTACGAGCAGTACTTC. Protein product: CASSPRSTYEQYF.

The gene calls are TRBV28 and TRBJ2-7, with 8 bases fitting TRBD1. The junction had 7 bases not matched to a gene; V was cut back by 6 bases and J by 0 bases. This CDR3 spans 15 amino acids. The V gene's germline CDR1 is MDHEN and CDR2 SYDVKM. The CDR3 spells CASRRKTGASYEQYF. The CDR3, as DNA: TGTGCCAGCAGAAGGAAGACAGGGGCCTCCTACGAGCAGTACTTC.

The rearrangement uses TRBV12-3 or TRBV12-4 and TRBJ1-6, with a weak D call TRBD1 (6 bases). The CDR3 length is 15 residues. V was cut by 5 bases and J by 7 bases, with 15 bases left in between. CDR3 loop: CASSAGQTRNSPLHF. The CDR3 DNA reads as TGTGCCAGCAGTGCAGGACAGACCCGCAATTCACCCCTCCACTTT.

Comments on this clonotype: A much bigger clone sits one base away, suggesting this may be a read error. The chain employs TRBV29-1 and TRBJ1-2; no definite D call. Trimming stripped 2 bases from V and 3 bases from J, with 10 bases between. The length of the CDR3 is 13 residues. Germline CDR1 and CDR2: SQVTM and ANQGSEA. CDR3 in amino acids: CSVELGLDYGYTF. CDR3 DNA sequence: TGCAGCGTTGAATTAGGGCTTGACTATGGCTACACCTTC. Based on the CDR3 plus reference TRBV29-1 and TRBJ1-2, the full variable domain is SAVISQKPSRDICQRGTSLTIQCQVDSQVTMMFWYRQQPGQSLTLIATANQGSEATYESGFVIDKFPISRPNLTFSTLTVSNMSPEDSSIYLCSVELGLDYGYTFGSGTRLTVV.

This clonotype was counted between two and nine times. The rearrangement joins TRBV20-1 to TRBJ2-6, with 10 bases that match TRBD1. Germline values: CDR1 DFQATT, CDR2 SNEGSKA (reference sequence). The CDR3 is 15 amino acids. The ends lost 6 bases at V and 2 bases at J; junction bases unmatched: 4. The DNA of the CDR3 is TGCAGTGCACACGGGACAGGGGCTGGGGCCAACGTCCTGACTTTC. It yields the protein CSAHGTGAGANVLTF.

In this sample, this clonotype turned up a few times. CDR3 residues: CASSYGPSGFSYEQYF. CDR3 nucleotides: TGTGCCAGCAGTTACGGGCCTAGCGGTTTTTCCTACGAGCAGTACTTC. V and J are TRBV6-2 or TRBV6-3 and TRBJ2-7, with TRBD2 identical over 7 bases. There are 16 residues in the CDR3. Germline trimming cut 2 bases from V and 1 base from J; bases unmatched to any gene: 8. The germline V gene encodes CDR1 MNHEY and CDR2 SVGEGT.

This chain uses TRBV20-1 with TRBJ1-3; D remains ambiguous. Germline CDR1 is DFQATT and CDR2 is SNEGSKA (reference sequence). The CDR3 loop spans 15 amino acids. Deletions cut 3 bases from V and 3 bases from J, with 15 bases between. DNA for the CDR3: TGCAGTGCTAGGCCCCCACGAGATGGTGGAAACACCATATATTTT. It yields the protein CSARPPRDGGNTIYF.

The chain uses TRBV2 and TRBJ1-2; D perhaps matches TRBD1 (5 bases). This CDR3 comprises 13 residues. Germline lookup yields CDR1 SNHLY and CDR2 FYNNEI. Trimming took 1 base from V and 6 from J, leaving 9 bases between them. CDR3 sequence reads: CASSEGRVDGYTF. DNA for the CDR3: TGTGCCAGCAGTGAAGGCAGGGTCGATGGCTACACCTTC.

V and J are TRBV11-2 and TRBJ2-2, with D perhaps TRBD1 (5 bases). From germline, CDR1 is SGHAT and CDR2 FQNNGV. This CDR3 region has 15 residues. V was clipped by 10 bases and J by 2 bases, with 17 bases between them. For the CDR3, the DNA is TGTGCCATGCCCCCAGGGCCATTAAACACCGGGGAGCTGTTTTTT. Translating gives CAMPPGPLNTGELFF.

This clonotype was seen a few times. Relative to the germline gene, one junction end is altered; a read error may explain this. CDR3 amino acids: CSVVGVTDMQYF. The CDR3 nucleotides are TGCAGCGTTGTGGGGGTCACAGATATGCAGTATTTT. The chain has TRBV29-1 and TRBJ2-3, with D perhaps TRBD1 or TRBD2 (5 bases each). The germline V gene encodes CDR1 SQVTM and CDR2 ANQGSEA. The CDR3 runs to 12 residues.

The V call is TRBV7-3, the J call TRBJ1-1; maybe TRBD1 (5 bases). Germline CDR1 and CDR2: SGHTA and FQGTGA. Deletions cut 3 bases from V and 5 bases from J, with 16 bases between. The CDR3 sequence is 15 residues long. Here the CDR3 reads CASSFYGGDRTEAFF. CDR3 nucleotide sequence: TGTGCCAGCAGCTTTTATGGGGGGGATAGGACTGAAGCTTTCTTT.

This rearrangement joins TRBV20-1 to TRBJ1-2; TRBD1 matches 10 bases. The CDR3 runs 14 residues. V lost 3 bases and J lost 8; bases outside the gene matches: 9. Germline lookup yields CDR1 DFQATT and CDR2 SNEGSKA (reference sequence). The DNA of the CDR3 is TGCAGTGCTAGGGGGACAGGGGTGATGGGAGGCTACACCTTC. This gives the protein CSARGTGVMGGYTF.

This clonotype was detected a few times. V and J are TRBV27 and TRBJ2-1; TRBD1 is a possible D gene (6 bases). V was shortened by 7 bases and J by 4 bases, with 14 bases between the two germline ends. In germline, CDR1 is MNHEY, CDR2 SMNVEV (reference sequence). The CDR3 has 14 residues. DNA for the CDR3: TGTGCCAGCACTCTCGTAGGGGGATACAATGAGCAGTTCTTC. This encodes CASTLVGGYNEQFF.

The chain carries TRBV12-3 or TRBV12-4 and TRBJ2-6, with a weak D call TRBD2 (5 bases). The CDR3 contains 16 residues. V lost 5 bases and J 0 bases, leaving 11 bases between the germline ends. The CDR3 is CASSPREISGANVLTF. The CDR3 nucleotides read TGTGCCAGCAGTCCAAGGGAGATCTCTGGGGCCAACGTCCTGACTTTC.

The chain is built from TRBV12-3 or TRBV12-4 and TRBJ2-1; 10 nucleotides agree with TRBD2. V trimming: 6 bases; J trimming: 7 bases; junction bases outside the gene matches: 9. The CDR3 runs to 15 residues. CDR3 sequence (DNA): TGTGCCAGCAGATCCGCTAGCGGGGGAACGAATGAGCAGTTCTTC. Amino acids: CASRSASGGTNEQFF.